The rows below give T cell receptor beta chains drawn from one sample of a study of identical twins. TCRdb analysed the 5' RACE reads with MiXCR anew, one entry per CDR3 protein. The table shows roughly 690,000 distinct CDR3 sequences, with about 20% occurring only once. The sample was also reused in another study, on T cells expressing NK-cell markers.

The sample was PBMCs. The source is a woman aged 18-29 years in good health. CDR3s include the opening cysteine and the closing phenylalanine or tryptophan. Each record gives: J gene, D gene, V gene, clone size, CDR3 protein, CDR3 DNA. A D gene is named only where the DNA matches it firmly. A row's size may be missing; if present it is once, few, many or a size class.

J: TRBJ2-1
D: TRBD2
V: TRBV12-3/TRBV12-4
size: few
CDR3: CASSLANSGSPSSYNEQFF
DNA: TGTGCCAGCAGTTTAGCTAATAGCGGGAGCCCTAGCTCCTACAATGAGCAGTTCTTC

J: TRBJ1-3
D: -
V: TRBV10-3
size: -
CDR3: CAISQGFGNTIYF
DNA: TGTGCCATCAGCCAGGGCTTCGGAAACACCATATATTTT

J: TRBJ2-5
D: -
V: TRBV20-1
size: few
CDR3: CSATPGGLYETQYF
DNA: TGCAGTGCTACGCCCGGGGGCCTATACGAGACCCAGTACTTC

J: TRBJ2-4
D: -
V: TRBV20-1
size: many
CDR3: CSAPGLAKNIQYF
DNA: TGCAGTGCCCCGGGACTAGCCAAAAACATTCAGTACTTC

J: TRBJ2-7
D: -
V: TRBV10-3
size: few
CDR3: CAISESIHEQYF
DNA: TGTGCCATCAGTGAGTCGATCCACGAGCAGTACTTC

J: TRBJ1-2
D: -
V: TRBV5-6
size: many
CDR3: CASSLVLNIRPGGYGYTF
DNA: TGTGCCAGCAGCTTGGTTTTGAACATTCGACCAGGCGGCTATGGCTACACCTTC

J: TRBJ2-7
D: -
V: TRBV6-8
size: -
CDR3: CASSARFPWVRGHNYEQYF
DNA: TGTGCCAGCAGTGCACGCTTTCCCTGGGTTCGTGGTCATAATTACGAGCAGTACTTC

J: TRBJ2-7
D: TRBD2
V: TRBV20-1
size: -
CDR3: CSAATSGNYEQYF
DNA: TGCAGTGCTGCGACTAGCGGGAACTACGAGCAGTACTTC

J: TRBJ2-7
D: -
V: TRBV3-1
size: many
CDR3: CASSQGSYEQYF
DNA: TGTGCCAGCAGCCAGGGGAGCTACGAGCAGTACTTC

J: TRBJ2-7
D: -
V: TRBV10-3
size: -
CDR3: CAVRVSYEQYF
DNA: TGTGCCGTCAGGGTTTCCTACGAGCAGTACTTC

J: TRBJ2-7
D: -
V: TRBV3-1
size: -
CDR3: CASSQEVGDYEQYF
DNA: TGTGCCAGCAGCCAAGAAGTAGGAGACTACGAGCAGTACTTC

J: TRBJ2-3
D: -
V: TRBV10-3
size: -
CDR3: CAISPRTDTQYF
DNA: TGTGCCATCTCCCCCCGCACAGATACGCAGTATTTT

J: TRBJ2-3
D: -
V: TRBV12-3/TRBV12-4
size: few
CDR3: CASSTSVRWPLFADTQYF
DNA: TGTGCCAGCAGTACCTCAGTCCGATGGCCCCTCTTCGCAGATACGCAGTATTTT

J: TRBJ2-7
D: TRBD1
V: TRBV7-6
size: -
CDR3: CASSRGTGVGEQYF
DNA: TGTGCCAGCAGCCGAGGGACAGGGGTTGGCGAGCAGTACTTC

J: TRBJ1-1
D: -
V: TRBV7-9
size: -
CDR3: CASLGRMNTEAFF
DNA: TGTGCCAGCCTAGGGCGCATGAACACTGAAGCTTTCTTT

J: TRBJ1-4
D: -
V: TRBV20-1
size: -
CDR3: CSATPLGEEEKLFF
DNA: TGCAGTGCGACCCCCCTGGGGGAGGAGGAAAAACTGTTTTTT

J: TRBJ2-1
D: -
V: TRBV5-1
size: -
CDR3: CASSLTGGSGYNEQFF
DNA: TGCGCCAGCAGCCTAACCGGGGGTTCCGGTTATAATGAGCAGTTCTTC

J: TRBJ1-6
D: -
V: TRBV6-2/TRBV6-3
size: -
CDR3: CASSYSDGYSPLHF
DNA: TGTGCCAGCAGTTACAGCGACGGCTATTCACCCCTCCACTTT

J: TRBJ2-3
D: TRBD2
V: TRBV11-2
size: few
CDR3: CASSLTQLAANTDTQYF
DNA: TGTGCCAGCAGCTTAACCCAACTAGCGGCCAACACAGATACGCAGTATTTT

J: TRBJ2-7
D: -
V: TRBV20-1
size: -
CDR3: CSARRQPRDYEQYF
DNA: TGCAGTGCTAGAAGGCAGCCGAGGGACTACGAGCAGTACTTC

J: TRBJ2-7
D: -
V: TRBV15
size: many
CDR3: CATSKGSSQYF
DNA: TGTGCCACCAGCAAAGGCTCGTCGCAGTACTTC

J: TRBJ1-1
D: -
V: TRBV27
size: -
CDR3: CASSTWKGNTEAFF
DNA: TGTGCCAGCAGTACCTGGAAGGGGAACACTGAAGCTTTCTTT

J: TRBJ2-7
D: -
V: TRBV20-1
size: -
CDR3: CSARDPTVYEQYF
DNA: TGCAGTGCTAGAGATCCTACAGTCTACGAGCAGTACTTC

J: TRBJ2-7
D: TRBD2
V: TRBV19
size: -
CDR3: CASSMYSGSSYEQYF
DNA: TGTGCCAGTAGTATGTATAGCGGGAGCTCCTACGAGCAGTACTTC

J: TRBJ1-2
D: -
V: TRBV12-3/TRBV12-4
size: few
CDR3: CASSLPSPGYTF
DNA: TGTGCCAGCAGTTTACCCTCGCCGGGCTACACCTTC

J: TRBJ1-2
D: TRBD1
V: TRBV29-1
size: -
CDR3: CSTWTGVYGYTF
DNA: TGCAGCACATGGACAGGGGTCTATGGCTACACCTTC

J: TRBJ2-3
D: -
V: TRBV15
size: few
CDR3: CATREGTRTDTQYF
DNA: TGTGCCACCAGAGAAGGGACACGCACAGATACGCAGTATTTT

J: TRBJ2-7
D: TRBD1
V: TRBV5-6
size: -
CDR3: CASSFSTGQWASEQYF
DNA: TGTGCCAGCAGCTTCTCGACGGGACAGTGGGCGAGTGAGCAGTACTTC

J: TRBJ1-1
D: -
V: TRBV20-1
size: -
CDR3: CSVSPQGRNTEAFF
DNA: TGCAGTGTCAGCCCCCAGGGCAGGAACACTGAAGCTTTCTTT

J: TRBJ2-7
D: -
V: TRBV12-3/TRBV12-4
size: -
CDR3: CASSFGQLSYEQYF
DNA: TGTGCCAGCAGTTTCGGGCAGCTCTCCTACGAGCAGTACTTC

J: TRBJ2-7
D: -
V: TRBV12-3/TRBV12-4
size: -
CDR3: CASRGPSTYYEQYF
DNA: TGTGCCAGCAGGGGTCCTAGCACCTACTACGAGCAGTACTTC

J: TRBJ2-2
D: TRBD1
V: TRBV10-3
size: few
CDR3: CAIGQGPGELFF
DNA: TGTGCCATTGGACAGGGTCCCGGGGAGCTGTTTTTT

J: TRBJ2-1
D: -
V: TRBV15
size: -
CDR3: CATSPRDNEQFF
DNA: TGTGCCACCAGCCCTAGGGACAATGAGCAGTTCTTC

J: TRBJ2-3
D: TRBD2
V: TRBV20-1
size: few
CDR3: CSALAGGPPSTQYF
DNA: TGCAGTGCTCTAGCGGGAGGCCCTCCCTCTACGCAGTATTTT

J: TRBJ2-7
D: -
V: TRBV7-9
size: -
CDR3: CASSHPGNLTYEQYF
DNA: TGTGCCAGCAGCCACCCCGGGAATCTAACCTACGAGCAGTACTTC

J: TRBJ2-1
D: -
V: TRBV3-1
size: -
CDR3: CASSHLGNEQFF
DNA: TGTGCCAGCAGCCACCTGGGGAATGAGCAGTTCTTC

J: TRBJ2-7
D: TRBD2
V: TRBV20-1
size: few
CDR3: CSASTVLAGVYEQYF
DNA: TGCAGTGCTAGTACTGTGTTAGCGGGAGTCTACGAGCAGTACTTC

J: TRBJ2-7
D: TRBD1
V: TRBV7-9
size: few
CDR3: CASSSQGRYEQYF
DNA: TGTGCCAGCAGCTCACAGGGGCGTTACGAGCAGTACTTC

J: TRBJ1-4
D: -
V: TRBV5-5
size: few
CDR3: CASSSGGSEKLFF
DNA: TGTGCCAGCAGCTCCGGGGGCAGTGAAAAACTGTTTTTT

J: TRBJ2-1
D: TRBD2
V: TRBV6-5
size: few
CDR3: CASSYPASGSVLSYNEQFF
DNA: TGTGCCAGCAGTTACCCGGCTAGCGGGAGCGTCCTCTCCTACAATGAGCAGTTCTTC

J: TRBJ2-2
D: TRBD1
V: TRBV30
size: -
CDR3: CAWGTGWTGELFF
DNA: TGTGCCTGGGGGACAGGGTGGACCGGGGAGCTGTTTTTT

J: TRBJ2-7
D: TRBD2
V: TRBV7-2
size: -
CDR3: CASSGYRGGEQYF
DNA: TGTGCCAGCAGCGGCTATCGCGGGGGCGAGCAGTACTTC

J: TRBJ1-1
D: -
V: TRBV12-3/TRBV12-4
size: -
CDR3: CASVQGGRTEAFF
DNA: TGTGCCAGCGTACAGGGCGGTAGGACTGAAGCTTTCTTT

J: TRBJ1-3
D: -
V: TRBV12-3/TRBV12-4
size: many
CDR3: CASSFRTNTIYF
DNA: TGTGCCAGCAGTTTCCGGACAAACACCATATATTTT

J: TRBJ2-6
D: TRBD1
V: TRBV12-3/TRBV12-4
size: few
CDR3: CASSPGTGRTGANVLTF
DNA: TGTGCCAGCAGTCCCGGGACAGGGCGAACTGGGGCCAACGTCCTGACTTTC

J: TRBJ1-4
D: -
V: TRBV6-1
size: few
CDR3: CASSLGGAATNEKLFF
DNA: TGTGCCAGCAGCCTGGGTGGGGCTGCAACTAATGAAAAACTGTTTTTT

J: TRBJ2-7
D: -
V: TRBV29-1
size: few
CDR3: CSVEVSYEQYF
DNA: TGCAGCGTTGAAGTCAGTTACGAGCAGTACTTC

J: TRBJ2-1
D: TRBD2
V: TRBV6-5
size: -
CDR3: CASSYLATSGNNEQFF
DNA: TGTGCCAGCAGTTACTTAGCGACTAGCGGGAACAATGAGCAGTTCTTC

J: TRBJ2-3
D: TRBD2
V: TRBV12-3/TRBV12-4
size: -
CDR3: CASTSRLAGGGDTQYF
DNA: TGTGCCAGCACCTCACGACTAGCGGGGGGAGGAGATACGCAGTATTTT

J: TRBJ2-7
D: TRBD1
V: TRBV20-1
size: few
CDR3: CSARTGNSYEQYF
DNA: TGCAGTGCCCGGACAGGGAACTCCTACGAGCAGTACTTC

J: TRBJ2-3
D: TRBD1
V: TRBV10-3
size: many
CDR3: CAISADRGTDTQYF
DNA: TGTGCCATCAGCGCAGACAGGGGCACAGATACGCAGTATTTT

J: TRBJ2-5
D: -
V: TRBV20-1
size: few
CDR3: CSAARTVQETQYF
DNA: TGCAGTGCTGCACGGACCGTCCAAGAGACCCAGTACTTC

J: TRBJ2-5
D: -
V: TRBV5-1
size: many
CDR3: CASSHLFQETQYF
DNA: TGCGCCAGCAGCCACCTCTTCCAAGAGACCCAGTACTTC

J: TRBJ2-5
D: -
V: TRBV10-3
size: few
CDR3: CAISESSASGETQYF
DNA: TGTGCCATCAGTGAGTCCTCAGCGAGTGGAGAGACCCAGTACTTC

J: TRBJ1-2
D: -
V: TRBV5-1
size: few
CDR3: CASSFGERGFAGYTF
DNA: TGCGCCAGCAGCTTCGGGGAGCGAGGTTTTGCGGGCTACACCTTC

J: TRBJ1-1
D: -
V: TRBV20-1
size: many
CDR3: CSAPRNTEAFF
DNA: TGCAGTGCTCCAAGGAACACTGAAGCTTTCTTT

J: TRBJ2-1
D: -
V: TRBV3-1
size: -
CDR3: CASSQLKTGEQFF
DNA: TGTGCCAGCAGCCAACTCAAGACGGGTGAGCAGTTCTTC

J: TRBJ2-3
D: -
V: TRBV20-1
size: -
CDR3: CSAEGLADTQYF
DNA: TGCAGTGCCGAAGGGTTGGCGGATACGCAGTATTTT